The 2 T cell receptor beta chains listed next were all sequenced from one sample in a study of T cells in Graves' hyperthyroidism and ophthalmopathy (dated by TCRdb to about 2019). The method was multiplex PCR. TCRdb shows the sequencer as Illumina HiSeq 2000. The TCR beta CDR3 regions were amplified from the RNA transcripts. The TCR CDR3 was subjected to a first round of RT-PCR using the HTBI primer set and the Qiagen OneStep RT-PCR kit. TCRdb handled the public reads itself, with Q25 trimming in fastp and clone calling in MiXCR, and kept productive beta chains. Entries are consolidated by CDR3 protein sequence, retaining the most common genes and DNA. The sample table shows nearly 750,000 distinct CDR3 sequences, and under 45% are seen once. In total, the top ten clones hold around 32% of the sample. Sequenced: blood. These receptors all stem from a woman aged 40 to 50 with Graves' hyperthyroidism.

The chain recombines TRBV28 with TRBJ2-5, with 8 bases that match TRBD1. The trim removed 4 bases at V and 5 bases at J, leaving 12 bases unmatched. The CDR3 is 16 amino acids. Germline assignment: CDR1 MDHEN and CDR2 SYDVKM. The CDR3 region has the DNA TGTGCCAGCAGTTACTCGGTGGACAGGGCCCAGGAGACCCAGTACTTC. This gives the protein CASSYSVDRAQETQYF.

This clonotype was observed many times. The chain is built from TRBV25-1 and TRBJ2-7; a weak D match, TRBD1 (5 bases). Between the trimmed V and J ends, which lost 3 bases and 0 bases, there was a span of 12 bases. Germline values: CDR1 MGHDK, CDR2 SYGVNS. The CDR3 consists of 15 residues. The DNA for the CDR3 is TGTGCCAGCAGTGATTGGGGCAGGACCTCCTACGAGCAGTACTTC. It yields the protein CASSDWGRTSYEQYF.